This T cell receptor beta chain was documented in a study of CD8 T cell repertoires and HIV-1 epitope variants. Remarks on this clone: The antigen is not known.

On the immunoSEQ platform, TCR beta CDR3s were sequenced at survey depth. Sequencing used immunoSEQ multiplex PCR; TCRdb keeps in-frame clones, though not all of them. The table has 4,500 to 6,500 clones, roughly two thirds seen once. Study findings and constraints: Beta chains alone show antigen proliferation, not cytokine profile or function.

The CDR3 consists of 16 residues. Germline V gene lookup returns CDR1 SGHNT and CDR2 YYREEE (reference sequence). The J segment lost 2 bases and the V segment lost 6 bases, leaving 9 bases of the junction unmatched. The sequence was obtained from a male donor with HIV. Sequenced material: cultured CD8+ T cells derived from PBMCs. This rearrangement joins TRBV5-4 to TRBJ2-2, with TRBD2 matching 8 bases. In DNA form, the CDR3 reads TGTGCCAGCAACCCGGTCGGGGGGGGAAACACCGGGGAGCTGTTTTTT. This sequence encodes CASNPVGGGNTGELFF.